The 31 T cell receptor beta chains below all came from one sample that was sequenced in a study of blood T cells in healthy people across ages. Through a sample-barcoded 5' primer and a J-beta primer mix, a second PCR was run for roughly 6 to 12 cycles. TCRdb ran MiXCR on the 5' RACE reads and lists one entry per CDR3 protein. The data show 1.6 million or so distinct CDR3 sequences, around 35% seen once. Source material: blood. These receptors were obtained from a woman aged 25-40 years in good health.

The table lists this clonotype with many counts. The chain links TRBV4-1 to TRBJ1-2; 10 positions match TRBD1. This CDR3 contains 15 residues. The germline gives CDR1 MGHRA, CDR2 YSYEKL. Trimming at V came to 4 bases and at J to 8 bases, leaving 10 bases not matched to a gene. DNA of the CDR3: TGCGCCAGCAGCCTCCCGGGACAGGGGCTCGGAGGCTACACCTTC. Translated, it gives CASSLPGQGLGGYTF.

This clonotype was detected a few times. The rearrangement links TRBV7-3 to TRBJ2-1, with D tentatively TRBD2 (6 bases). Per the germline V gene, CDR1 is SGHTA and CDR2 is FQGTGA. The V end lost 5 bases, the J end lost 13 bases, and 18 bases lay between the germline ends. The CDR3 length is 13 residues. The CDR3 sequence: CASSPQNTGDQFF. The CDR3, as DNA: TGTGCCAGCAGCCCTCAGAACACGGGGGACCAGTTCTTC.

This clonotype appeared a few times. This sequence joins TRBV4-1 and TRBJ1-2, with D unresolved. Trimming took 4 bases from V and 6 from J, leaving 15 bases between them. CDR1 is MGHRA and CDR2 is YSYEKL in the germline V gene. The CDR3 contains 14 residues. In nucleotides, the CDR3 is TGCGCCAGCAGCCCCCTGAAAGGTTTGGATGGCTACACCTTC. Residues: CASSPLKGLDGYTF.

CDR3 loop: CASSQTDEKLFF. DNA of the CDR3: TGCGCCAGCAGCCAGACAGATGAAAAACTGTTTTTT. The V call is TRBV4-1, the J call TRBJ1-4; a weak D match, TRBD1 (5 bases). Germline CDR1 is MGHRA and CDR2 is YSYEKL. CDR3 length: 12 residues. Trimming took 3 bases from V and 6 from J, leaving 5 bases between them.

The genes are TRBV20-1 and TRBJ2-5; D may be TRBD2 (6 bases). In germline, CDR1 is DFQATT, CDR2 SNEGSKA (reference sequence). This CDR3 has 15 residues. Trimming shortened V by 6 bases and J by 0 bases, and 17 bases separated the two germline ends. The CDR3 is CSADAEGRDQETQYF. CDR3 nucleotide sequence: TGCAGTGCCGATGCGGAGGGTAGGGACCAAGAGACCCAGTACTTC.

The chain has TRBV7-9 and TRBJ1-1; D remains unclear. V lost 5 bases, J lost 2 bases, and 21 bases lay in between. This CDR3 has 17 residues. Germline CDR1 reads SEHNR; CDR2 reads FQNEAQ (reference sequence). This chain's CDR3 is CASSEFAGVLDNTEAFF. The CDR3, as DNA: TGTGCCAGCAGCGAATTCGCGGGCGTTTTGGACAACACTGAAGCTTTCTTT.

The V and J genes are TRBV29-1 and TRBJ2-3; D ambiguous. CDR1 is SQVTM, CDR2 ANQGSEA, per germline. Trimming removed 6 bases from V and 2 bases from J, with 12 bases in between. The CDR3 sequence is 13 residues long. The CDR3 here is CSVVGVITDTQYF. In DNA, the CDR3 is TGCAGCGTGGTTGGGGTGATCACAGATACGCAGTATTTT.

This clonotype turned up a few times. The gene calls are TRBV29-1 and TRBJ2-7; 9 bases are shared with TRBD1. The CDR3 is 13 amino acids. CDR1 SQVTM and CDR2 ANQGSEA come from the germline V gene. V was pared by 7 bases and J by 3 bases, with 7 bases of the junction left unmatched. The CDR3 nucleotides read TGCAGCGCTTTCCGACAGGGGGACTACGAGCAGTACTTC. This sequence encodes CSAFRQGDYEQYF.

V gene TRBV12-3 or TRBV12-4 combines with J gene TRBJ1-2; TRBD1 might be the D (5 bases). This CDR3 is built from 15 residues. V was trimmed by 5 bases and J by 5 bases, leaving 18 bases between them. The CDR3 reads CASSPSPQGRYGYTF. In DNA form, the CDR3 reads TGTGCCAGCAGTCCTAGCCCCCAGGGTCGATATGGCTACACCTTC.

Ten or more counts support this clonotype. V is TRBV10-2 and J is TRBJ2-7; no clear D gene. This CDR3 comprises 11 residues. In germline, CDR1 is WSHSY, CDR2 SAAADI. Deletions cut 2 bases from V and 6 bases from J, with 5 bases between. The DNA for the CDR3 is TGCGCCAGCAGTGAGACTTCCGAGCAGTACTTC. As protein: CASSETSEQYF.

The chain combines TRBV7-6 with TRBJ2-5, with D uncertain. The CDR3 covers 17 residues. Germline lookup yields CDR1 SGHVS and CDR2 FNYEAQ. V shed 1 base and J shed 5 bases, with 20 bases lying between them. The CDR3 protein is CASSLESRTIFAETQYF. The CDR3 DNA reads TGTGCCAGCAGCTTAGAGTCTAGGACGATATTCGCGGAGACCCAGTACTTC.

The CDR3 DNA is TGTGCCAGCAGCGGAACCCTCGGGACTCACGTGGTGCAGTATTTT. Amino acid sequence: CASSGTLGTHVVQYF. The chain is built from TRBV21-1 and TRBJ2-3; the table's D call, TRBD2, was not checked against the DNA. TRBV21-1 has pseudogene status. This CDR3 region has 15 residues.

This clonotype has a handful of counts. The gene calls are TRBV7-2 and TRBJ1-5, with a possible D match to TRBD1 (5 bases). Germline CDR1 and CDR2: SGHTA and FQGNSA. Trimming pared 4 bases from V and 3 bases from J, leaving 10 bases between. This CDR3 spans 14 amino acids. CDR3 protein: CASSSDSINQPQHF. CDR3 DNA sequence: TGTGCCAGCAGCTCCGACAGTATCAATCAGCCCCAGCATTTT.

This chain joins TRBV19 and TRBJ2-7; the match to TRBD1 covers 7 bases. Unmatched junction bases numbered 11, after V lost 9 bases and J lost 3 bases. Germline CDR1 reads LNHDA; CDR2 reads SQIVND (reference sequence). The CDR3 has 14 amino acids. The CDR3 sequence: CASKSRDRNYEQYF. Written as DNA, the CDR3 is TGTGCCAGCAAGAGCAGGGACAGAAACTACGAGCAGTACTTC.

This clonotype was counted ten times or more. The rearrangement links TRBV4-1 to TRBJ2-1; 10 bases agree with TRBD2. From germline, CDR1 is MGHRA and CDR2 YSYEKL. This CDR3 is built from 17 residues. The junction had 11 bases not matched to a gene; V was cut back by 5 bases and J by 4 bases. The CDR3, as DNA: TGCGCCAGCAGCTCCTCGGCCGCTAGCGGGAGTTACAATGAGCAGTTCTTC. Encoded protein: CASSSSAASGSYNEQFF.

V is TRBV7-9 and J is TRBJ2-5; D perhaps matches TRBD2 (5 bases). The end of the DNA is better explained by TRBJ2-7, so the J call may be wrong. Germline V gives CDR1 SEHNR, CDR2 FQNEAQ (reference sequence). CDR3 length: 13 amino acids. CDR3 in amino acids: CASSPWTRGEQYF. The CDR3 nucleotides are TGTGCCAGCAGCCCCTGGACCCGGGGCGAGCAGTACTTC.

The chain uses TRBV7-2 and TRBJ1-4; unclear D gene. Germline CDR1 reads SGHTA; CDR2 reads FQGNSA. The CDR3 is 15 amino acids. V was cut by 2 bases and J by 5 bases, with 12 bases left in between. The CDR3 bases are TGTGCCAGCAGCTTACAGGTGAAAGGGAATGAAAAACTGTTTTTT. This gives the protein CASSLQVKGNEKLFF.

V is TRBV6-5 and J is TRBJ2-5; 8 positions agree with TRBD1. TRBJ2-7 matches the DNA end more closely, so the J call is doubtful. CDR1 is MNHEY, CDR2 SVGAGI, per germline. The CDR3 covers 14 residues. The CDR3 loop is CASSYLQGDYEQYF. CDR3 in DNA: TGTGCCAGCAGTTACTTACAGGGGGACTACGAGCAGTACTTC.

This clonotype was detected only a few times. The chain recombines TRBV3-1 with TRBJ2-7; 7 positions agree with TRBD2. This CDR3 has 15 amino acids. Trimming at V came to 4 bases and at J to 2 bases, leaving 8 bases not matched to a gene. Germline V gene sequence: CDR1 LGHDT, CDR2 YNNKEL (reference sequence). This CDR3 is CASSPSGMYTYEQYF. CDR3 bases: TGTGCCAGCAGCCCGAGCGGGATGTACACCTACGAGCAGTACTTC.

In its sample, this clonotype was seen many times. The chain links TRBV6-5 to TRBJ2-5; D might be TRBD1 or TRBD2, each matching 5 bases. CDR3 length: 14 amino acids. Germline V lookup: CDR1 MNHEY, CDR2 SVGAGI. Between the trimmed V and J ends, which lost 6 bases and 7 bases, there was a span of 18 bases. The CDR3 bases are TGTGCCAGCAGCCCTGGGACCACCACGGGGACCCAGTACTTC. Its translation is CASSPGTTTGTQYF.

CDR3 DNA: TGTGCCAGCAGGGGGGACGCTGAGACCCAGTACTTC. Encoded protein: CASRGDAETQYF. V and J are TRBV6-6 and TRBJ2-7; either TRBD1 or TRBD2 may fit D (5 bases each). The closer fit of TRBJ2-5 to the DNA end suggests the J call may be wrong. Germline assignment: CDR1 MNHNY and CDR2 SVGAGI (reference sequence). The CDR3 has 12 residues.

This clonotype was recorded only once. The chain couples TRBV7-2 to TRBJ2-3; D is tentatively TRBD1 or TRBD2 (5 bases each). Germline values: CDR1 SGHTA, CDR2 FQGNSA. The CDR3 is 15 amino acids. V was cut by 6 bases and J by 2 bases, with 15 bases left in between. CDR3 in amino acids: CASRSRDPFTDTQYF. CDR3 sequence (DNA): TGTGCCAGCAGAAGCCGGGACCCCTTCACAGATACGCAGTATTTT.

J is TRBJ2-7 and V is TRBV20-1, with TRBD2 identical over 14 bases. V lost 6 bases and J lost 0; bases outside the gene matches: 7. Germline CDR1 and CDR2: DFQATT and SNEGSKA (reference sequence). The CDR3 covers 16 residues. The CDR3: CSAQGLAGESSYEQYF. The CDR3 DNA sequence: TGCAGTGCCCAGGGACTAGCGGGGGAGAGCTCCTACGAGCAGTACTTC.

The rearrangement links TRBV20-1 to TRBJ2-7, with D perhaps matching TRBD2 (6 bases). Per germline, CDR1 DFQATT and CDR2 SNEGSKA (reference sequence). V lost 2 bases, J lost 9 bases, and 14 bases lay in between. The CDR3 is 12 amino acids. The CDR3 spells CSARHLDGRQYF. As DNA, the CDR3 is TGCAGTGCTAGACACCTCGACGGGAGGCAGTACTTC.

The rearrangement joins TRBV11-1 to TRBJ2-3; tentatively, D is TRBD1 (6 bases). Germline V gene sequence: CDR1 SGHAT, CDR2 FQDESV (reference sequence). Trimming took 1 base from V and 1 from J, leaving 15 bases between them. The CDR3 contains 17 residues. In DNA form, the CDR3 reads TGTGCCAGCAGCTTAGATGACCAGGGGCTGGGCACAGATACGCAGTATTTT. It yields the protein CASSLDDQGLGTDTQYF.

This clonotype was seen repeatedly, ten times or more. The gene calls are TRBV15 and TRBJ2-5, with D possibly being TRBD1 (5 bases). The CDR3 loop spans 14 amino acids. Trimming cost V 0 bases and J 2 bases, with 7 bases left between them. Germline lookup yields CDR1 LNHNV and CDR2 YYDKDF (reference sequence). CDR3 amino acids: CATSRDTGQETQYF. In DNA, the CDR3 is TGTGCCACCAGCAGAGATACAGGTCAAGAGACCCAGTACTTC.

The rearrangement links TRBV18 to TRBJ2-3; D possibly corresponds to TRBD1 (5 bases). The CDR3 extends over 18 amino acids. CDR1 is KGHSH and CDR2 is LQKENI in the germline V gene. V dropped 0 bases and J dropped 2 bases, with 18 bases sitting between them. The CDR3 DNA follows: TGTGCCAGCTCACCACCTATGGCAGGGTGGAGTAACACAGATACGCAGTATTTT. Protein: CASSPPMAGWSNTDTQYF.

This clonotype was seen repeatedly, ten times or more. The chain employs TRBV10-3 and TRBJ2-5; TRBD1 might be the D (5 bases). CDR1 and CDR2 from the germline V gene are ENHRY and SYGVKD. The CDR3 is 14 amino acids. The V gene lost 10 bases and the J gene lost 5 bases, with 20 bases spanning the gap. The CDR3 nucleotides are TGTGCCACCAACCAGGGAAGAGGAGAGGAGACCCAGTACTTC. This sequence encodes CATNQGRGEETQYF.

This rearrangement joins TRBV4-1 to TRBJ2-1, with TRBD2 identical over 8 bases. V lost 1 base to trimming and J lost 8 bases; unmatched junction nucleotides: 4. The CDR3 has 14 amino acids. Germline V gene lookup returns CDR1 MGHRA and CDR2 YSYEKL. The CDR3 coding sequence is TGCGCCAGCAGCCAAGCGGGAGGGCCTCATGAGCAGTTCTTC. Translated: CASSQAGGPHEQFF.

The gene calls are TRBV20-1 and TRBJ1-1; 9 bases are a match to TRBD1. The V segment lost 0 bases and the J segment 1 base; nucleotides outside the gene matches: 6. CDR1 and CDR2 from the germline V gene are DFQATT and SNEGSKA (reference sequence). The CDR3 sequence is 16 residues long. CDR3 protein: CSARDIDRGTNTEAFF. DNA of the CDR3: TGCAGTGCTAGAGATATCGACAGGGGGACGAACACTGAAGCTTTCTTT.

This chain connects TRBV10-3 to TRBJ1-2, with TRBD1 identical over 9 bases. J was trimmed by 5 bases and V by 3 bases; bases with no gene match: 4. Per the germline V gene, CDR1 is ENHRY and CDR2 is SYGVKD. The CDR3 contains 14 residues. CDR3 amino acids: CAISDPGQGYGYTF. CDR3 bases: TGTGCCATCAGTGACCCAGGACAGGGGTATGGCTACACCTTC.